The present entry profiles one T cell receptor beta chain with its context. What it binds is not known. The method was immunoSEQ multiplex PCR; TCRdb's version includes in-frame clones alone and lacks a portion of them. Counted here are under 80,000 clones, about 85% occurring once; the ten biggest clones make up 0.5% to 0.6%. The entry originates in a study of OX40 agonist ivuxolimab in advanced cancers. Overall study: Hepatocellular carcinoma, melanoma, renal cell or head and neck cancer occurred in dose-escalation patients. Study-level findings and limits: Relatively little clonal expansion, among the lowest observed, appeared in partial responders at 0.1-3.0 mg/kg.

Germline assignment: CDR1 MGHDK and CDR2 SYGVNS. V lost 4 bases, J lost 5 bases, and 14 bases lay in between. The CDR3 contains 14 residues. This sequence originates from an adult with an advanced solid tumor such as melanoma, head and neck, liver or kidney cancer. Material: CD4+ or CD8+ T cells sorted from blood, obtained in a trial of the OX40 agonist ivuxolimab. The chain carries TRBV25-1 and TRBJ1-2; perhaps TRBD1 as D (5 bases). CDR3 loop: CASSVAGSFYGYTF. The CDR3 region has the DNA TGTGCCAGCAGTGTCGCAGGGTCCTTTTATGGCTACACCTTC.